This entry lists 20 T cell receptor beta chains sequenced from one sample in a study of blood T cell repertoires in COVID-19. Data came from immunoSEQ multiplex PCR; TCRdb stores just in-frame clones and leaves some out. Of around 60,000 clones listed, around nine tenths are singletons. Sequenced input: peripheral blood. These receptors were obtained from a woman older than 75 with active COVID-19.

The chain joins TRBV6-2 or TRBV6-3 to TRBJ1-5, with a tentative D call TRBD1 (5 bases). CDR3 length: 17 residues. From germline, CDR1 is MNHEY and CDR2 SVGEGT. V was clipped by 2 bases and J by 2 bases, with 16 bases between them. DNA of the CDR3: TGTGCCAGCAGTTACCAGAAGGCAGGGCAGGGCAATCAGCCCCAGCATTTT. Translated: CASSYQKAGQGNQPQHF.

This rearrangement joins TRBV11-2 to TRBJ2-5, with a weak D call TRBD2 (5 bases). CDR3 length: 14 amino acids. V was clipped by 0 bases and J by 1 base, with 6 bases between them. From germline, CDR1 is SGHAT and CDR2 FQNNGV. The CDR3 loop reads CASSLERVQETQYF. CDR3 in DNA: TGTGCCAGCAGCTTAGAGCGGGTCCAAGAGACCCAGTACTTC.

The J gene is TRBJ2-3, the V gene TRBV6-1; 11 nucleotides agree with TRBD2. CDR1 and CDR2 (germline): MNHNS, SASEGT. With V trimmed by 3 bases and J by 1 base, 3 bases remained unmatched. The CDR3 has 16 amino acids. CDR3 residues: CASSDTTSGGTDTQYF. The CDR3 DNA is TGTGCCAGCAGTGATACGACTAGCGGGGGCACAGATACGCAGTATTTT.

The rearrangement joins TRBV10-3 to TRBJ2-1; no reliable D call. The germline V gene has CDR1 ENHRY and CDR2 SYGVKD. The CDR3 contains 13 residues. Trimming took off 0 bases at V and 6 bases at J, with 6 bases between the two ends. The CDR3 protein is CAISESVGNEQFF. CDR3 coding DNA: TGTGCCATCAGTGAGTCCGTCGGCAATGAGCAGTTCTTC.

This chain joins TRBV5-1 and TRBJ1-2, with D perhaps matching TRBD1 (6 bases). The CDR3 covers 13 residues. V was clipped by 4 bases and J by 6 bases, with 13 bases between them. Germline V gene lookup returns CDR1 SGHRS and CDR2 YFSETQ. The CDR3 spells CASSPEGGDGYTF. CDR3 nucleotide sequence: TGCGCCAGCAGCCCCGAGGGGGGGGATGGCTACACCTTC.

This clone was observed once. The chain carries TRBV10-2 and TRBJ1-2; 9 nucleotides match TRBD1. CDR1 and CDR2 from the germline V gene are WSHSY and SAAADI. The CDR3 extends over 15 amino acids. The V and J ends lost 0 bases and 8 bases, in that order; junction bases with no gene match: 7. DNA for the CDR3: TGCGCCAGCAGTGAGTCGGGACAGGGAAGTCCGGGCTACACCTTC. It codes for CASSESGQGSPGYTF.

The V gene is TRBV29-1, the J gene TRBJ2-3; D ambiguous. The germline V gene encodes CDR1 SQVTM and CDR2 ANQGSEA. V lost 7 bases and J lost 0, with 5 bases in between. The CDR3 runs 11 residues. This CDR3 reads CSGQSTDTQYF. The CDR3 bases are TGCAGCGGGCAGAGCACAGATACGCAGTATTTT.

The chain is built from TRBV10-2 and TRBJ2-1, with TRBD1 as a possible D gene (6 bases). The CDR3 contains 16 residues. Deletions cut 6 bases from V and 6 bases from J, with 21 bases between. The germline V gene has CDR1 WSHSY and CDR2 SAAADI. The CDR3 bases are TGCGCCAGCAGACCGCCTGGACAGAACTTTTTCAATGAGCAGTTCTTC. This encodes CASRPPGQNFFNEQFF.

CDR3 DNA sequence: TGTGCCAGCAGCTTCGCAGGGGGCCTAAATGAAAAACTGTTTTTT. Amino acid sequence: CASSFAGGLNEKLFF. This rearrangement joins TRBV9 to TRBJ1-4; 8 bases line up with TRBD1. From germline, CDR1 is SGDLS and CDR2 YYNGEE. The CDR3 runs to 15 residues. V shed 4 bases, J shed 5 bases, and the junction held 7 bases outside the gene matches.

The chain is built from TRBV15 and TRBJ2-7, with 7 bases identical to TRBD1. From germline, CDR1 is LNHNV and CDR2 YYDKDF (reference sequence). Trimming at V came to 4 bases and at J to 2 bases, leaving 5 bases not matched to a gene. There are 14 residues in the CDR3. This chain's CDR3 is CATSTRDSPYEQYV. CDR3 coding DNA: TGTGCCACCAGCACCCGGGACAGCCCCTACGAGCAGTACGTC.

The chain carries TRBV20-1 and TRBJ2-5, with D possibly being TRBD1 (6 bases). This CDR3 has 13 residues. Germline lookup yields CDR1 DFQATT and CDR2 SNEGSKA (reference sequence). V gave up 3 bases and J gave up 0 bases, with 8 bases separating them. For the CDR3, the DNA is TGCAGTGCTAGTAGGGACAACCAAGAGACCCAGTACTTC. It translates to CSASRDNQETQYF.

The chain couples TRBV5-1 to TRBJ2-3; the D gene is possibly TRBD1 (5 bases). Germline-derived CDR1 and CDR2 are SGHRS and YFSETQ. CDR3 length: 13 amino acids. With 5 bases removed from V and 5 bases from J, the gap between germline ends came to 12 bases. The CDR3 here is CASRVDTGDTQYF. The CDR3 bases are TGCGCCAGCAGGGTGGACACAGGAGATACGCAGTATTTT.

The J gene is TRBJ2-1, the V gene TRBV20-1; 10 bases map to TRBD1. The V and J ends lost 6 bases and 11 bases, in that order; junction bases with no gene match: 4. From germline, CDR1 is DFQATT and CDR2 SNEGSKA (reference sequence). CDR3 length: 11 amino acids. The CDR3 DNA reads as TGCAGTGCAGGGACAGGGGCGCAGCAGTTCTTC. This translates into CSAGTGAQQFF.

The chain employs TRBV9 and TRBJ2-1, with 7 bases lining up with TRBD2. This CDR3 contains 16 residues. Germline V gene data show CDR1 as SGDLS and CDR2 as YYNGEE. Unmatched junction bases numbered 15, after V lost 3 bases and J lost 9 bases. The CDR3 here is CASSAGGAGLVPEQFF. CDR3 nucleotides: TGTGCCAGCAGCGCCGGCGGGGCCGGACTAGTTCCTGAGCAGTTCTTC. The full variable domain, in which reference TRBV9 and TRBJ2-1 provide the parts outside the CDR3, is DSGVTQTPKHLITATGQRVTLRCSPRSGDLSVYWYQQSLDQGLQFLIQYYNGEERAKGNILERFSAQQFPDLHSELNLSSLELGDSALYFCASSAGGAGLVPEQFFGPGTRLTVL.

V and J are TRBV24-1 and TRBJ2-1, with 12 nucleotides matching TRBD2. The V segment lost 4 bases and the J segment 2 bases; nucleotides outside the gene matches: 2. Germline assignment: CDR1 KGHDR and CDR2 SFDVKD. The CDR3 length is 16 residues. The CDR3 reads CATSELAGGPYNEQFF. The CDR3 nucleotides are TGTGCCACCAGTGAGCTAGCGGGAGGGCCCTACAATGAGCAGTTCTTC.

This rearrangement joins TRBV3-1 (or the pseudogene TRBV3-2) to TRBJ2-7; a weak D match, TRBD1 (6 bases). CDR3 length: 14 amino acids. V lost 0 bases to trimming and J lost 5 bases, with 11 bases between them. Per the germline V gene, CDR1 is LGHDT and CDR2 is YNNKEL (reference sequence). The CDR3 DNA is TGTGCCAGCAGCCAAGATTCCAGGGACAACGAGCAGTACTTC. Residues: CASSQDSRDNEQYF.

This sequence joins TRBV19 and TRBJ2-5; tentatively, D is TRBD1 (6 bases). Germline V CDR1 and CDR2: LNHDA, SQIVND (reference sequence). The V gene lost 5 bases and the J gene lost 3 bases, with 7 bases spanning the gap. The CDR3 has 12 residues. The CDR3 loop is CASSYREETQYF. CDR3 bases: TGTGCCAGTAGTTACAGGGAAGAGACCCAGTACTTC.

V is TRBV5-4 and J is TRBJ2-1; 11 positions match TRBD2. The germline V gene has CDR1 SGHNT and CDR2 YYREEE (reference sequence). The CDR3 covers 17 residues. The V and J ends lost 0 bases and 10 bases, in that order; junction bases with no gene match: 12. The CDR3 region is CASSLAVSGRAREEQFF. The CDR3 DNA reads TGTGCCAGCAGCTTGGCGGTTAGCGGGAGGGCCCGGGAGGAGCAGTTCTTC.

This chain uses TRBV2 with TRBJ1-5; D remains unclear. The germline CDR1 and CDR2 sequences are SNHLY and FYNNEI. The ends were cut back, 5 bases at V and 1 base at J, with 9 bases in the middle. The CDR3 runs 14 residues. CDR3 nucleotide sequence: TGTGCCAGCAGTAAGGCGGGGAGCAATCAGCCCCAGCATTTT. Its translation is CASSKAGSNQPQHF.

CDR3: CASSLEGSGAGELFF. DNA of the CDR3: TGTGCCAGCAGCTTAGAGGGCAGTGGTGCCGGGGAGCTGTTTTTT. This sequence joins TRBV11-2 and TRBJ2-2; D call uncertain. The V gene's germline CDR1 is SGHAT and CDR2 FQNNGV. The CDR3 length is 15 residues. Trimming took off 0 bases at V and 6 bases at J, with 11 bases between the two ends.